This T cell receptor beta chain is drawn from a study of shared clonotypes between healthy human individuals. The V end lost 1 base, the J end lost 4 bases, and 7 bases lay between the germline ends. From germline, CDR1 is LGHNA and CDR2 YSLEER. The CDR3 is 13 residues long. Profiled with immunoSEQ multiplex PCR; TCRdb holds only in-frame clones, not every one. The data show around 1.9 million clones, about 93% seen once. The naive CD8 fraction comprised CD45RO-negative cells positively selected for CCR7 and excluded terminally differentiated effector memory CD45RA+ cells. The chain has TRBV4-3 and TRBJ1-2; D unresolved. Sequenced input: naive CD8+ T cells from PBMCs. The TCR sequence derives from a man between 18 and 35 years old in good health. Some clones in this sample may be carry-over from other donors' samples. In DNA form, the CDR3 reads TGCGCCAGCAGCCAAGGCGGCACCTATGGCTACACCTTC. Its translation: CASSQGGTYGYTF.